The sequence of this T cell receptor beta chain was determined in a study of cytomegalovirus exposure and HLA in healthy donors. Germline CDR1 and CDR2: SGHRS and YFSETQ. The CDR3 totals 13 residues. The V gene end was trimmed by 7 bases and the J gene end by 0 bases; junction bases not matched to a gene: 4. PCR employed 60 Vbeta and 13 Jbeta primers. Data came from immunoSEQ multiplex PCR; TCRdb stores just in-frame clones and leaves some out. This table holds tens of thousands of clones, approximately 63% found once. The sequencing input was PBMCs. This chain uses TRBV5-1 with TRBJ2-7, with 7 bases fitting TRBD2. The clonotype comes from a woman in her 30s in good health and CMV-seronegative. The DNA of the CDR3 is TGCGCCAGCCGAAGCGGGGCCTCCTACGAGCAGTACTTC. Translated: CASRSGASYEQYF.